The clone carrying this T cell receptor (beta chain) was observed a few times. Its specificity is unknown. Each TRB amplification used about 250-550 ng of genomic DNA from blood. Multiplex PCR with BIOMED2 TRB-A/B primer pools amplified TRB rearrangements. TCRdb reprocessed the multiplex PCR reads with MiXCR, giving one entry per CDR3 protein. The sample yields 15,000 to 20,000 distinct CDR3 sequences, 36% seen once. The sample comes from a study of T and B cells in COVID-19 patients. Study-wide context: Of over 18 active-infection patients, about 13 were critically ill with mechanical ventilation or extracorporeal membrane oxygenation.

This CDR3 is 16 amino acids long. The germline V gene encodes CDR1 SEHNR and CDR2 FQNEAQ (reference sequence). V was pared by 3 bases and J by 8 bases, with 22 bases between. Findings and caveats of the study: Symptomatic-phase blood samples from mildly ill patients and early samples from severe cases were scarce.

Sequenced: blood. The rearrangement joins TRBV7-9 to TRBJ1-2, with D tentatively TRBD1 (6 bases). The origin of this receptor is a human donor with active COVID-19. The CDR3 here is CASSLAVAGGAAGYTF. The CDR3 region has the DNA TGTGCCAGCAGCTTGGCCGTCGCGGGGGGCGCGGCCGGCTACACCTTC.